The clone carrying this TCR beta chain was seen at least ten times. RNA transcripts were the template, and TCR beta CDR3 regions were amplified from them. The library came from an HTBI-primed first-round RT-PCR and a second-round multiplex PCR. TCRdb independently ran MiXCR on the multiplex PCR reads; one entry per CDR3 protein. This table has 600,000 to 700,000 distinct CDR3 sequences, roughly two fifths appearing once. This sample is part of a study of Graves' ophthalmopathy and Graves' hyperthyroidism. V shed 8 bases and J shed 3 bases, with 11 bases lying between them. This CDR3 has 13 residues. Germline assignment: CDR1 SNHLY and CDR2 FYNNEI.

The clonotype was recovered from an adult man with Graves' ophthalmopathy. This chain links TRBV2 with TRBJ1-5, with D maybe TRBD1 (6 bases). Sequencing was performed on peripheral blood. CDR3 sequence reads: CASREGHNQPQHF. The CDR3 DNA sequence: TGTGCCAGCCGCGAGGGACACAATCAGCCCCAGCATTTT.